Listed below are T cell receptor beta chains from one sample, sequenced in a study of T cell changes during pregnancy in multiple sclerosis. TCRdb's copy holds only in-frame clones and misses some; the assay was immunoSEQ multiplex PCR. The repertoire holds about 68,000 clones, with 75% to 95% as singletons. The specimen was peripheral blood, collected in the third trimester of pregnancy. The source of these receptors is a female donor with multiple sclerosis, enrolled in a pregnancy study. The CDR3 runs from the conserved cysteine through the conserved F or W.

cdr3_length j_call v_call cdr3_aa
15 TRBJ1-2 TRBV27 CASSLQYQGIGGYTF
13 TRBJ1-1 TRBV19 CASSVRVNLEAFF
17 TRBJ2-2 TRBV7-2 CASSWAPLAGATGELFF
12 TRBJ1-1 TRBV7-2 CASTRLGTEAFF
16 TRBJ2-1 TRBV7-6 CASSLAKAGGMDEQFF
13 TRBJ1-1 TRBV7-9 CASSQGGDTEAFF
18 TRBJ2-2 TRBV4-1 CASSNRLAGGLGTGELFF
12 TRBJ1-1 TRBV5-4 CASSFDRIGTFF
11 TRBJ2-2 TRBV20-1 CSARDYGELFF
14 TRBJ2-7 TRBV27 CASSSVDRTDEQYF
14 TRBJ2-7 TRBV5-1 CASSRDTDSYEQYF
14 TRBJ2-3 TRBV15 CATSNRENTDTQYF
16 TRBJ2-7 TRBV6-6 CASSRLTGGHTYEQYF
13 TRBJ2-7 TRBV13 CASNKVRGYEQYF
14 TRBJ1-6 TRBV29-1 CSVERLRGDSPLHF
14 TRBJ2-7 TRBV18 CASSPQDKDYEQYF
14 TRBJ1-1 TRBV5-1 CASSLEMRGGVAFF
12 TRBJ1-3 TRBV13 CASRPIGNTIYF
16 TRBJ2-2 TRBV30 CAWSHGGQGAGGELFF
16 TRBJ1-6 TRBV7-9 CASSLADRAYNSPLHF
15 TRBJ2-7 TRBV5-4 CASSLESSGSYEQYF
11 TRBJ2-5 TRBV21-1 CASSKEQTQYF